These 21 T cell receptor beta chains were sequenced from one sample in a study of CD4 and CD8 cells across lung adenocarcinoma regions. TCRdb re-called the PCR reads through MiXCR, storing one row per CDR3 protein. The table shows about 25,000 distinct CDR3 sequences, with over 40% occurring only once. Sequenced: CD4+ T cells from the center of a lung tumor. The receptors originated from a male donor with lung adenocarcinoma. The CD4 and CD8 labels of this study may be unreliable.

The gene calls are TRBV10-3 and TRBJ1-5; D gene ambiguous. This CDR3 contains 13 residues. V lost 4 bases to trimming and J lost 0 bases, with 4 bases between them. Germline V lookup: CDR1 ENHRY, CDR2 SYGVKD. The CDR3 region is CAISGNSNQPQHF. CDR3 coding DNA: TGTGCCATCAGTGGGAATAGCAATCAGCCCCAGCATTTT.

In this sample, this clonotype turned up many times. The CDR3: CASSPLAGLVGDTQYF. CDR3 DNA: TGTGCCAGCAGCCCTTTAGCGGGATTGGTCGGAGATACGCAGTATTTT. This rearrangement joins TRBV7-3 to TRBJ2-3, with 8 bases lining up with TRBD2. With V trimmed by 5 bases and J by 5 bases, 12 bases remained unmatched. The CDR3 runs to 16 residues. In germline, CDR1 is SGHTA, CDR2 FQGTGA.

On this clonotype itself: Its ends do not fully match the called genes, so a read error is possible. The CDR3 loop is CAMGLQAGITDALYF. The CDR3 DNA reads TGTGCCATGGGCCTCCAGGCCGGAATCACCGATGCGCTGTATTTT. The chain employs TRBV10-3 and TRBJ2-2, with D unclear. The CDR3 is 15 residues long. CDR1 and CDR2 from the germline V gene are ENHRY and SYGVKD.

Of note for this clonotype: At one end, the junction sequence differs from germline, possibly due to a read error. This chain connects TRBV27 to TRBJ2-3; 8 bases line up with TRBD2. Germline V gene lookup returns CDR1 MNHEY and CDR2 SMNVEV (reference sequence). CDR3 length: 17 amino acids. CDR3 region: CASSPGGGGRGTDTQYF. CDR3 bases: TGTGCCAGCAGTCCGGGGGGGGGGGGCCGTGGCACAGATACGCAGTATTTC.

The rearrangement uses TRBV6-1 and TRBJ2-1; no definite D call. V was shortened by 5 bases and J by 9 bases, with 14 bases between the two germline ends. The CDR3 spans 13 residues. CDR1 is MNHNS, CDR2 SASEGT, per germline. The CDR3 region has the DNA TGTGCCAGCAGTACGACTGAGGTCGCTGAGCAGTTCTTC. Translated: CASSTTEVAEQFF.

By share, this clonotype counts as medium-sized (0.01 to 0.1%). This chain links TRBV6-1 with TRBJ2-2, with D perhaps given as TRBD1 or TRBD2 (5 bases each). Germline V gene sequence: CDR1 MNHNS, CDR2 SASEGT. The length of the CDR3 is 16 residues. V was clipped by 6 bases and J by 0 bases, with 14 bases between them. As DNA, the CDR3 is TGTGCCAGCAGAGACAATAGGGACGCGAACACCGGGGAGCTGTTTTTT. It translates to CASRDNRDANTGELFF.

About this clonotype itself: The junction differs from germline at one of its ends, possibly a read error. This chain connects TRBV7-2 to TRBJ2-4, with D uncertain. This CDR3 spans 14 amino acids. The germline CDR1 and CDR2 sequences are SGHTA and FQGNSA. As DNA, the CDR3 is TGTGCCAGCAGCAGTCGACATGGCCTAAACACTCAGTACTTC. Its translation is CASSSRHGLNTQYF.

About this clonotype: One end of the junction does not line up with germline, which may come from a read error. The rearrangement uses TRBV10-1 and TRBJ2-5; 7 nucleotides align to TRBD2. Germline assignment: CDR1 WNHNN and CDR2 SYGVQD (reference sequence). The CDR3 length is 14 residues. CDR3 sequence (DNA): TGCGCGACCCCGGGGAGCGGGGACCAAGAGACCCAGTATTTC. Translated: CATPGSGDQETQYF.

This chain uses TRBV6-1 with TRBJ2-4; 10 positions match TRBD2. The CDR3 length is 15 residues. The trim removed 2 bases at V and 11 bases at J, leaving 9 bases unmatched. Germline loops: CDR1 MNHNS, CDR2 SASEGT. CDR3 in DNA: TGTGCCAGCAGTGAAATGGCTAGCGGGAGCTACGTTCAGTACTTC. Its translation: CASSEMASGSYVQYF.

J is TRBJ2-3 and V is TRBV27; possibly TRBD2 for D (7 bases). This CDR3 has 15 amino acids. Germline CDR1 is MNHEY and CDR2 is SMNVEV (reference sequence). With 9 bases removed from V and 2 bases from J, the gap between germline ends came to 18 bases. The CDR3 DNA reads as TGTGCCAGGAGGACGGGGGGCCAAGACACAGATACGCAGTATTTT. Protein sequence: CARRTGGQDTDTQYF.

This clonotype was observed a single time. Germline is not matched at one junction end, which may reflect a read error. This rearrangement joins TRBV6-1 to TRBJ2-2, with 7 nucleotides matching TRBD1. Germline V gene data show CDR1 as MNHNS and CDR2 as SASEGT. The CDR3 consists of 16 residues. The DNA of the CDR3 is TGTGCCAGCAGTAAGAAGGGGGCTGTGAACACCGGTACGCTGTATTTT. Amino acid sequence: CASSKKGAVNTGTLYF.

On this clonotype: Its ends do not fully match the called genes, so a read error is possible. CDR3 sequence reads: CASRSGLAGVLKDMQYF. The CDR3, as DNA: TGTGCCAGCAGATCGGGACTAGCGGGAGTTCTCAAAGATATGCAGTATTTT. The chain recombines TRBV27 with TRBJ2-3, with TRBD2 identical over 14 bases. CDR1 MNHEY and CDR2 SMNVEV come from the germline V gene (reference sequence). The CDR3 has 17 residues.

This clonotype is deemed medium-sized. V gene TRBV7-2 combines with J gene TRBJ2-3; D unclear. The CDR3 totals 15 residues. Trimming stripped 8 bases from V and 6 bases from J, with 21 bases between. CDR1 is SGHTA, CDR2 FQGNSA, per germline. The CDR3 here is CASARANRPWDTQYF. CDR3 coding DNA: TGTGCCAGCGCTAGAGCGAACCGCCCATGGGATACGCAGTATTTT.

About this clonotype itself: A junction end diverges from the germline sequence, so it may reflect a read error. This rearrangement joins TRBV10-3 to TRBJ2-2; possibly TRBD1 for D (6 bases). CDR3 length equals 14 residues. Germline values: CDR1 ENHRY, CDR2 SYGVKD. CDR3 region: CATLTGLNTDEQFF. In nucleotides, the CDR3 is TGTGCCACCTTGACAGGCCTAAACACCGATGAGCAGTTTTTT.

The chain recombines TRBV27 with TRBJ2-5; TRBD1 or TRBD2 may be the D gene (7 bases each). The better agreement between TRBJ2-3 and the DNA end casts doubt on the J call. The CDR3 has 17 residues. CDR1 MNHEY and CDR2 SMNVEV come from the germline V gene (reference sequence). CDR3 amino acids: CASSPGRLARGTETQYF. Here the CDR3 DNA reads TGTGCCAGCAGTCCTGGCCGACTAGCCCGTGGGACAGAGACCCAGTATTTT.

This clonotype was seen ten or more times. This chain uses TRBV11-3 with TRBJ2-2; D is perhaps TRBD1 or TRBD2 (7 bases each). Germline CDR1 SGHNT, CDR2 YENEEA. The V end was cut by 5 bases, the J end by 3 bases, with 16 bases between. The CDR3 totals 16 residues. For the CDR3, the DNA is TGTGCCAGCAGCCAGGGGGAGGGTTGGGACACCGGGGAGCTGTTTTTT. Translated: CASSQGEGWDTGELFF.

Notes on this clonotype: Given a much more abundant clone one base away, this may be a read error. The chain carries TRBV7-2 and TRBJ2-3, with D maybe TRBD1 (5 bases). The end of the DNA is better explained by TRBJ2-1, so the J call may be wrong. The length of the CDR3 is 13 residues. Germline lookup yields CDR1 SGHTA and CDR2 FQGNSA. CDR3 DNA: TGTGCCAGCAGCTTAGGGGGCTCAAACATTCAGTTCTTC. Translated, it gives CASSLGGSNIQFF.

This clonotype is termed medium-sized. The CDR3 is CASSYSEAAGELFF. The CDR3 DNA is TGTGCCAGCAGTTACTCTGAGGCGGCCGGGGAGCTGTTTTTT. The V and J genes are TRBV6-5 and TRBJ2-2; no clear D. Deletions cut 0 bases from V and 6 bases from J, with 8 bases between. Per germline, CDR1 MNHEY and CDR2 SVGAGI. The CDR3 is 14 residues long.

In DNA form, the CDR3 reads TGTGCCAGCAGCTTAACAGGGGGAACCTACAATGAGCAGTTCTTC. This translates into CASSLTGGTYNEQFF. This chain connects TRBV7-3 to TRBJ2-1, with D possibly matching TRBD1 (6 bases). Trimming took off 0 bases at V and 2 bases at J, with 8 bases between the two ends. CDR1 and CDR2 from the germline V gene are SGHTA and FQGTGA. The length of the CDR3 is 15 residues.

DNA for the CDR3: TGTGCCAGCAGTTACGATACAACCGGGGAGCTGTTTTTT. Translating gives CASSYDTTGELFF. The rearrangement uses TRBV6-5 and TRBJ2-2; no firm D call. CDR3 length equals 13 residues. Trimming took 2 bases from V and 5 from J, leaving 6 bases between them. Germline CDR1 reads MNHEY; CDR2 reads SVGAGI.

This chain joins TRBV27 and TRBJ1-1; 8 bases line up with TRBD1. V was pared by 0 bases and J by 1 base, with 7 bases of the junction left unmatched. Germline-derived CDR1 and CDR2 are MNHEY and SMNVEV (reference sequence). This CDR3 is built from 17 residues. The DNA for the CDR3 is TGTGCCAGCAGTTTATCGATCCAGGGGGCAGGGAACACTGAAGCTTTCTTT. It specifies CASSLSIQGAGNTEAFF.